The clone carrying this TCR beta chain was counted many times. Its specificity is not known. This entry is derived from a study of regulatory T cells in long-lasting Graves disease. Time point defined: newly diagnosed GD, antithyroid drugs for less than 3 months. Generation of the TCR library employed RNA extracted from PBMCs. The source of the patients was an endocrinology department in Xi'an, China. Relying on iRepertoire HTBI primers and Arm-PCR of CDR3 regions, the team built TCR beta libraries. TCRdb re-called the multiplex PCR reads through MiXCR, storing one row per CDR3 protein. The data show 400,000 to 500,000 distinct CDR3 sequences, with about 16% seen just once and around 17% held by the top ten. Study conclusions and caveats: Sample size was small, which may have lowered accuracy.

The same sample was also used in a study of T cells in Graves' hyperthyroidism and ophthalmopathy.

Sample: peripheral blood mononuclear cells (PBMCs), taken at new diagnosis, from a patient treated with antithyroid drugs. This clonotype originated in a woman in her thirties with Graves disease.

The CDR3 DNA sequence: TGTGCCAGCACGAAACTAGCAAAGTACGAGCAGTACTTC. Translated: CASTKLAKYEQYF. The rearrangement uses TRBV6-1 and TRBJ2-7; TRBD2 is a possible D gene (6 bases). The ends were cut back, 7 bases at V and 4 bases at J, with 14 bases in the middle. Germline loops: CDR1 MNHNS, CDR2 SASEGT. This CDR3 has 13 residues.